Described below is a single T cell receptor beta chain sequence and its context. In the original workflow: Estimates of nucleated cell counts were drawn from the amplification of reference gene primers. Libraries were prepared by immunoSEQ multiplex PCR; TCRdb keeps only in-frame clonotypes and omits some of them. The V and J calls and clone size were taken over from that table, and D and trimming were inferred from the DNA. The sample yields around 130,000 clones, approximately 84% seen once. The entry originates in a study of blood T cell repertoires in COVID-19. V lost 3 bases to trimming and J lost 0 bases, with 13 bases between them. There are 15 residues in the CDR3. Germline V gene data show CDR1 as DFQATT and CDR2 as SNEGSKA (reference sequence).

The sequenced material came from peripheral blood. The TCR comes from an elderly woman with acute or convalescent COVID-19. V and J are TRBV20-1 and TRBJ2-3, with D perhaps TRBD2 (5 bases). The CDR3 DNA is TGCAGTGCTAGTAACCTAGCAATTAGCACAGATACGCAGTATTTT. As protein: CSASNLAISTDTQYF.